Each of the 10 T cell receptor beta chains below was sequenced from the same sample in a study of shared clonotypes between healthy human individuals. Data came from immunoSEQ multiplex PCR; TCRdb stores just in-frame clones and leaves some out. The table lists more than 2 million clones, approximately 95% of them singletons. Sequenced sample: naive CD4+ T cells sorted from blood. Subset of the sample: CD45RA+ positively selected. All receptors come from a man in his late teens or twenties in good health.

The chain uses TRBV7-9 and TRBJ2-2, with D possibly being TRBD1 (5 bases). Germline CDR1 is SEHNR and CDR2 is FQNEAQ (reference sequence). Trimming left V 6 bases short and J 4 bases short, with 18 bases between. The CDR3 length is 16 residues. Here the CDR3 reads CASRLSDRLITGELFF. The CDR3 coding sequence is TGTGCCAGCAGACTTTCTGACAGATTAATCACCGGGGAGCTGTTTTTT.

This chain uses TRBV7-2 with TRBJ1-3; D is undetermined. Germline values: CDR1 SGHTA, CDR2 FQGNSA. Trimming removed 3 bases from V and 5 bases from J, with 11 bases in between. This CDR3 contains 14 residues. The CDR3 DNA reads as TGTGCCAGCAGCTTGGCGGAGAGTAGAAACACCATATATTTT. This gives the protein CASSLAESRNTIYF.

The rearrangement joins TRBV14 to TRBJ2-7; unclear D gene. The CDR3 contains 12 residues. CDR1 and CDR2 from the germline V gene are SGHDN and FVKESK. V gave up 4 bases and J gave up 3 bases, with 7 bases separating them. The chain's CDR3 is CASSPSLYEQYF. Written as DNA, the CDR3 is TGTGCCAGCAGCCCAAGCCTCTACGAGCAGTACTTC.

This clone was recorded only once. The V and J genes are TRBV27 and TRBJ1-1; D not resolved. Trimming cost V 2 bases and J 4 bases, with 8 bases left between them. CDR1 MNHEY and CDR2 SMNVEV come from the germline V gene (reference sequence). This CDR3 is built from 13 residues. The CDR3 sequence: CASSLGRSTEAFF. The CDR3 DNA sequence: TGTGCCAGCAGTTTAGGACGGTCCACTGAAGCTTTCTTT.

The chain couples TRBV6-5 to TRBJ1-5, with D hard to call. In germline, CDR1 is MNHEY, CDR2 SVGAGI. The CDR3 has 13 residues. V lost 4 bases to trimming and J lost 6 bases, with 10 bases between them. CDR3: CASSLTRGQPQHF. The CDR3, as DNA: TGTGCCAGCAGTTTAACCCGGGGTCAGCCCCAGCATTTT.

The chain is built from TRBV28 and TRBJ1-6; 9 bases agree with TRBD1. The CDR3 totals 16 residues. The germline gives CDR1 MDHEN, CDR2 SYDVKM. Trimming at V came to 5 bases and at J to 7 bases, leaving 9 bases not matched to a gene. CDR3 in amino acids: CASSPPTGGRNSPLHF. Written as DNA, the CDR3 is TGTGCCAGCAGTCCTCCGACAGGGGGAAGGAATTCACCCCTCCACTTT.

In DNA, the CDR3 is TGTGCCAGCAGCTTAGCGGGACTAGCCCACGGGCAGTTCTTC. It translates to CASSLAGLAHGQFF. The chain couples TRBV7-2 to TRBJ2-1, with 9 bases matching TRBD2. Germline CDR1 and CDR2: SGHTA and FQGNSA. Trimming at V came to 0 bases and at J to 12 bases, leaving 6 bases not matched to a gene. The CDR3 sequence is 14 residues long.

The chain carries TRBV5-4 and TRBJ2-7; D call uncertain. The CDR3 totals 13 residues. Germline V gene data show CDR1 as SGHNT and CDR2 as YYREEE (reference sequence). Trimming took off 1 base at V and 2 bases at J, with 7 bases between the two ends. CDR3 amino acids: CASSLMGTYEQYF. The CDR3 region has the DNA TGTGCCAGCAGCTTGATGGGCACCTACGAGCAGTACTTC.

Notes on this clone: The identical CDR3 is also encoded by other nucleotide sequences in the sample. The CDR3 reads CASSPSPAGELFF. In DNA, the CDR3 is TGTGCCAGCAGCCCCTCTCCTGCCGGGGAGCTGTTTTTT. This chain uses TRBV7-9 with TRBJ2-2; D unresolved. V lost 5 bases and J lost 6, with 10 bases in between. Germline CDR1 and CDR2: SEHNR and FQNEAQ (reference sequence). The CDR3 loop spans 13 amino acids.

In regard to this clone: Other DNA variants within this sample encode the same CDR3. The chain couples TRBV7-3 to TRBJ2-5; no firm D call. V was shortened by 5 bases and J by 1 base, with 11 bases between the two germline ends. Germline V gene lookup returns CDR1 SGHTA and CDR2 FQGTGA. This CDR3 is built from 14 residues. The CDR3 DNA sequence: TGTGCCAGCAGCCTTGGGCCCGTCCAAGAGACCCAGTACTTC. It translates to CASSLGPVQETQYF.